This T cell receptor (beta chain) derives from a study of regulatory T cells in long-lasting Graves disease listed by TCRdb under 2021. About the investigation overall: Persistent Graves' disease meant more than 5 years of antithyroid drug treatment with TSH receptor autoantibodies that stayed positive. On average, persistent Graves' disease patients in the clinical cohort had been on antithyroid drugs for roughly 11 years. This study used TCR sequencing and RNA sequencing of peripheral blood to compare persistent Graves' disease patients against newly diagnosed Graves' disease patients. A total of about 33 samples underwent TCR sequencing, from some 13 patients with persistent Graves' disease and 20 or so patients with newly diagnosed Graves' disease. The study was conducted in China and was registered as a clinical trial.

This specimen's time point label, per the study, means: persistent/refractory GD, antithyroid drugs over 5 years with positive TRAb. For both TCR sequencing and RNA sequencing, RNA was extracted from PBMCs using TRIzol. The diagnosis of Graves' disease was made according to American Thyroid Association guidelines. Patients were recruited from an endocrinology department in Xi'an, China. Each patient gave about 9.1 milliliters of peripheral blood, collected in an EDTA anticoagulant tube. Ficoll Paque Plus density gradient separation was used to isolate PBMCs, and no additional T cell sorting was done. An Agilent 2100 Bioanalyzer and agarose gel were used to assess RNA quality, and a NanoDrop 2000 was used to measure RNA concentration. The library relied on multiplex PCR. TCRdb lists the instrument as Illumina HiSeq 4000. To build TCR beta libraries, CDR3 regions were amplified by Arm-PCR using iRepertoire HTBI primers. Before sequencing, the PCR products went through gel purification. In the source study's methods: Across samples, 62 TRBV and 13 to 15 TRBJ segments were identified and used for gene usage analysis of CDR3 amino acid clonotypes. COPE and FqMerger were used to merge filtered high-quality paired reads into contigs. BLAST was used to align contigs to the IMGT TRBV, TRBD and TRBJ reference genes, and CDR3 was defined following IMGT. Highly expanded clones were defined as clonotypes with a frequency above 0.1%. Shannon entropy served as the measure of repertoire diversity, while the Gini coefficient captured V-J evenness. A clonotype was considered public if more than one individual shared it. TCRdb reprocessed the public reads (quality trimming at Q25 with fastp, clone calling with MiXCR) and kept in-frame beta chains. CDR3 protein sequences are deduplicated, and each keeps its most common genes and DNA. TCRdb assigned the V and J calls; the authors' analysis was not used. The sample has 500,000 to 700,000 distinct CDR3 sequences on record, around 32% of them singletons. The leading ten clones occupy 40% to 50% of the sample.

What the work shows at the level of the full study, not this receptor alone: Peripheral blood alone was examined, since thyroid tissue, which constituted the primary lesion, could not be accessed. Lower TCR Shannon entropy and fewer highly expanded clones were observed in persistent Graves' disease patients than in newly diagnosed patients, which suggested clonal expansion. The authors acknowledged the small sample size as a limitation that may reduce accuracy. A larger number of public clonotypes was shared among persistent patients (approximately 2,500) than among newly diagnosed patients (about 990). Only the TCR beta chain was sequenced and analyzed. Preferential use of TRBV28, TRBJ1-2 and TRBJ2-5 was observed in persistent disease, whereas TRBV20-1 and TRBJ2-1 were favored in newly diagnosed disease.

As for this clonotype: Its cognate antigen has yet to be identified. Base qualities were left out, and no much larger clone turns up one base away.

V sheds 1 base and J sheds 2 bases, leaving 14 bases between their ends. CDR1 and CDR2 were assigned from the germline V gene (reference sequence) as LGHDT and YNNKEL. The CDR3 sequence holds 16 residues, the cysteine and phenylalanine included. The entry retains the CDR3 DNA only, 48 bases that are in frame from base 1. The sequencing used peripheral blood mononuclear cells (PBMCs), collected when the disease was refractory, from a patient treated with antithyroid drugs. This sequence originates from a female donor with Graves disease. The V and J genes are TRBV3-1 and TRBJ2-5, and TRBD2 may be the D gene, going by 6 matching bases. The DNA is as follows: TGTGCCAGCAGCCAAGCGACTCCGGGACTGCAAGAGACCCAGTACTTC. Its protein is CASSQATPGLQETQYF.